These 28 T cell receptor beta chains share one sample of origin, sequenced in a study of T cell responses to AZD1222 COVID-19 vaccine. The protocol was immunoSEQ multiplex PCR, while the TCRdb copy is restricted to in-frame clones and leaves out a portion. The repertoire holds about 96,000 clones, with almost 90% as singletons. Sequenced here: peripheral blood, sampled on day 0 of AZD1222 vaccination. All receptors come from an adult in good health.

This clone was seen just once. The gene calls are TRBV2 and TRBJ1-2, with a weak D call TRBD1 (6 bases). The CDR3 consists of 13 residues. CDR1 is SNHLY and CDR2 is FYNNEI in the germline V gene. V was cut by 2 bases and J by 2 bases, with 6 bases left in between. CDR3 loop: CASSEQGNYGYTF. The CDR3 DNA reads TGTGCCAGCAGTGAACAGGGGAACTATGGCTACACCTTC. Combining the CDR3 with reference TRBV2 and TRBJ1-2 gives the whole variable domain EPEVTQTPSHQVTQMGQEVILRCVPISNHLYFYWYRQILGQKVEFLVSFYNNEISEKSEIFDDQFSVERPDGSNFTLKIRSTKLEDSAMYFCASSEQGNYGYTFGSGTRLTVV.

This chain's CDR3 is CAWSVAVNTEAFF. For the CDR3, the DNA is TGTGCCTGGAGTGTTGCGGTGAACACTGAAGCTTTCTTT. The J gene is TRBJ1-1, the V gene TRBV30; no clear D gene. The CDR3 runs to 13 residues. Germline CDR1 and CDR2: GTSNPN and SVGIG (reference sequence). Between the trimmed V and J ends, which lost 0 bases and 0 bases, there was a span of 5 bases.

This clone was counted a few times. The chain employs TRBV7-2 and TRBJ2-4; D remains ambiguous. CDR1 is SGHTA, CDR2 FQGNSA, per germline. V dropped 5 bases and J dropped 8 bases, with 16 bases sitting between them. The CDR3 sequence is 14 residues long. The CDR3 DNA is TGTGCCAGCAGCCTCGGCGAGTATTCGGACATTCAGTACTTC. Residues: CASSLGEYSDIQYF.

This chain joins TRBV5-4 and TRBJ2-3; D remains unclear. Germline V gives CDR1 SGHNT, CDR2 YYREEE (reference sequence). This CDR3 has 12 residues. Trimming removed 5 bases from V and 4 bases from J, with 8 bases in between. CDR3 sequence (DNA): TGTGCCAGCAGTGGAGCCCCAGATACGCAGTATTTT. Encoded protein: CASSGAPDTQYF.

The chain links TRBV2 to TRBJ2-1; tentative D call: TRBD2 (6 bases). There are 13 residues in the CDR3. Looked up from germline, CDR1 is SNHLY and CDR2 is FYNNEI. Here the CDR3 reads CAGGRDSYNEQFF. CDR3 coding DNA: TGTGCAGGAGGGCGGGACTCCTACAATGAGCAGTTCTTC.

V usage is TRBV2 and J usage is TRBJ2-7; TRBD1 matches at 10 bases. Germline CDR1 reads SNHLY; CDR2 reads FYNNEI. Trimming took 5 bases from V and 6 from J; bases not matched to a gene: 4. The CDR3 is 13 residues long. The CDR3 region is CASSSGTGVEQYF. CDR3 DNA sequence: TGTGCCAGCAGTAGCGGGACAGGGGTCGAGCAGTACTTC.

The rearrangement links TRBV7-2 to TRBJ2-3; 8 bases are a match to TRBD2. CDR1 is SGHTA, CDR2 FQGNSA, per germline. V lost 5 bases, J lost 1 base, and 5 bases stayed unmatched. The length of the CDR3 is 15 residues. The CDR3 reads CASSQLAAGTDTQYF. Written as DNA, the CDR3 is TGTGCCAGCAGCCAACTAGCGGCTGGCACAGATACGCAGTATTTT.

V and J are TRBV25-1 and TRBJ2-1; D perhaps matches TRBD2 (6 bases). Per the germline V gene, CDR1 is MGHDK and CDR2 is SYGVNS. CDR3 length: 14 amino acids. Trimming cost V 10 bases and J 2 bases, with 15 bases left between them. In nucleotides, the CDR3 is TGTGCCACCCTGGGGGGTTGGCCCTACAATGAGCAGTTCTTC. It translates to CATLGGWPYNEQFF.

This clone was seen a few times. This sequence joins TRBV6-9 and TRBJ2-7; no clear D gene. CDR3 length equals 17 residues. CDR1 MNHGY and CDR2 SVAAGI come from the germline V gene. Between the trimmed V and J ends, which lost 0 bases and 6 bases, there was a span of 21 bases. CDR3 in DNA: TGTGCCAGCAGTTATTCATTCGCACTGAGGTTCCCGGCCGAGCAGTACTTC. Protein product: CASSYSFALRFPAEQYF.

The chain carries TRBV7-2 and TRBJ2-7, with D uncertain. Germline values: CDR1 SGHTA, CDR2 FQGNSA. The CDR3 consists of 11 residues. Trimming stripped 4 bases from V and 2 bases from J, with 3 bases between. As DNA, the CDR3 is TGTGCCAGCAGCTCTCCCTACGAGCAGTACTTC. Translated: CASSSPYEQYF.

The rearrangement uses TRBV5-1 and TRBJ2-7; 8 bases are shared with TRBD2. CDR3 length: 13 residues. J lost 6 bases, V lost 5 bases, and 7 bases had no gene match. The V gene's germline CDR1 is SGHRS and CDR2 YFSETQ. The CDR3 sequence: CASSLRGGVEQYF. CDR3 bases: TGCGCCAGCAGTTTACGGGGGGGCGTCGAGCAGTACTTC.

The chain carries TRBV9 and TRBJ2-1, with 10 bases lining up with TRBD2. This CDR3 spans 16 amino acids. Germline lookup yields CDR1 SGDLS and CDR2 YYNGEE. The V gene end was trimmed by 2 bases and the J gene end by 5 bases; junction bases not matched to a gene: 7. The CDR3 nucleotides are TGTGCCAGCAGCGTCCCCCCTAGCGGGAGTCACAATGAGCAGTTCTTC. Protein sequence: CASSVPPSGSHNEQFF. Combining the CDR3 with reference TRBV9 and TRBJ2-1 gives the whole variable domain DSGVTQTPKHLITATGQRVTLRCSPRSGDLSVYWYQQSLDQGLQFLIQYYNGEERAKGNILERFSAQQFPDLHSELNLSSLELGDSALYFCASSVPPSGSHNEQFFGPGTRLTVL.

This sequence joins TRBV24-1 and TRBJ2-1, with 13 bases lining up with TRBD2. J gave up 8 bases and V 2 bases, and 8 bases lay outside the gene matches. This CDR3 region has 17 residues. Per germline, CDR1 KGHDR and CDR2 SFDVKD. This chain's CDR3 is CATSDSRTSGRIDEQFF. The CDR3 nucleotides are TGTGCCACCAGTGATTCCAGGACTAGCGGGAGAATCGATGAGCAGTTCTTC.

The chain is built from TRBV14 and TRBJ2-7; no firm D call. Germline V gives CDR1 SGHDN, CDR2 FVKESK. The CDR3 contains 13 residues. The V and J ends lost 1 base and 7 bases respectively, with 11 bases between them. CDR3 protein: CASSQAPMREQYF. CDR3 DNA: TGTGCCAGCAGCCAAGCACCGATGCGAGAGCAGTACTTC. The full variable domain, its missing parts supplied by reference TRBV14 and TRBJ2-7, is EAGVTQFPSHSVIEKGQTVTLRCDPISGHDNLYWYRRVMGKEIKFLLHFVKESKQDESGMPNNRFLAERTGGTYSTLKVQPAELEDSGVYFCASSQAPMREQYFGPGTRLTVT.

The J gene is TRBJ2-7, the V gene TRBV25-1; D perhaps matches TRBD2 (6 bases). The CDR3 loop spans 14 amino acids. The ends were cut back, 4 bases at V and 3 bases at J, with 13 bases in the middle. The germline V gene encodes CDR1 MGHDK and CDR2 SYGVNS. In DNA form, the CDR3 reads TGTGCCAGCAGTGCGGGACGGCGGGGCTACGAGCAGTACTTC. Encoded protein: CASSAGRRGYEQYF.

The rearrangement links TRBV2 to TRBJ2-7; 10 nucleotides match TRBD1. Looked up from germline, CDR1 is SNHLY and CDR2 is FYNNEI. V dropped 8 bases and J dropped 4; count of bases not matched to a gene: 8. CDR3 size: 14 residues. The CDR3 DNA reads TGTGCCAGCGCTGCGGGACAGGGGAGATACGAGCAGTACTTC. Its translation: CASAAGQGRYEQYF.

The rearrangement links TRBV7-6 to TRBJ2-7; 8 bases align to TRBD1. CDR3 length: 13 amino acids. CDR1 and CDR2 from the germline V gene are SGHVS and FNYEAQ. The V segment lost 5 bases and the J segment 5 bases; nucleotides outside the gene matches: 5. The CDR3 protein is CASSPGTGDEQYF. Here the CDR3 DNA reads TGTGCCAGCAGCCCCGGGACAGGTGACGAGCAGTACTTC.

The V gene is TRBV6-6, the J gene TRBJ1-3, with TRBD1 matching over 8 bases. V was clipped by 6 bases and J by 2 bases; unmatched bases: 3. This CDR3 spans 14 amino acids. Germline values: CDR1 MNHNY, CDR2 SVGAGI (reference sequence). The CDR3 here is CASSLQGAGNTIYF. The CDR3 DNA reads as TGTGCCAGCAGCCTACAGGGGGCTGGAAACACCATATATTTT.

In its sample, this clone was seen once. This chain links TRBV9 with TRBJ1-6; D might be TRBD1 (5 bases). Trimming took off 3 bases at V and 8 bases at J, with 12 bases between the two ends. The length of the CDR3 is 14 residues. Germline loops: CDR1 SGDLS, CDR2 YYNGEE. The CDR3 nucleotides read TGTGCCAGCAGCGCGAAAGGGGTAGATTCACCCCTCCACTTT. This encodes CASSAKGVDSPLHF.

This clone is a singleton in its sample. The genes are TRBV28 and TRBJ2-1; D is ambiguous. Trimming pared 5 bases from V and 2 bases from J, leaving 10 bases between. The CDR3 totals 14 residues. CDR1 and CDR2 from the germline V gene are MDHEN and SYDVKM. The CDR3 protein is CASSRAYPYNEQFF. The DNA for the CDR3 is TGTGCCAGCAGTCGGGCCTACCCCTACAATGAGCAGTTCTTC.

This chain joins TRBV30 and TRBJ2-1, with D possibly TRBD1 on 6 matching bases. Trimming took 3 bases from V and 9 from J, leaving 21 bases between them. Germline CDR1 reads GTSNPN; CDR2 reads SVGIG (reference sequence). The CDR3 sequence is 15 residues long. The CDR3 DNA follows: TGTGCCTGGAGACCTAGGAGCGGACCACAGGGTGAGCAGTTCTTC. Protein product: CAWRPRSGPQGEQFF.

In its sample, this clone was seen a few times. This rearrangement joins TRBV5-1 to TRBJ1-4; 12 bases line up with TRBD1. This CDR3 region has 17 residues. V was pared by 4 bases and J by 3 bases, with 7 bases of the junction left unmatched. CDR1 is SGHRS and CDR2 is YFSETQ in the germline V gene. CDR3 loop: CASSPRDRGLSNEKLFF. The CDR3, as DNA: TGCGCCAGCAGCCCCCGGGACAGGGGGCTCTCTAATGAAAAACTGTTTTTT.

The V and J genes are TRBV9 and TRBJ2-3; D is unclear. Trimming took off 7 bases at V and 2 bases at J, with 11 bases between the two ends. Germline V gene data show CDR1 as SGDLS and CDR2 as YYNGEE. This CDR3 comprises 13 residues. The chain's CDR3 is CASSVSITDTQYF. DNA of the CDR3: TGTGCCAGCTCGGTCTCTATCACAGATACGCAGTATTTT.

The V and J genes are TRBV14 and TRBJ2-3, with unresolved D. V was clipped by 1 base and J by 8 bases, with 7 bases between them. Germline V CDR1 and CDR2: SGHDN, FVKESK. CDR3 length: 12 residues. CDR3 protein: CASSQAPGTQYF. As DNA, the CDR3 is TGTGCCAGCAGCCAAGCCCCTGGTACGCAGTATTTT.

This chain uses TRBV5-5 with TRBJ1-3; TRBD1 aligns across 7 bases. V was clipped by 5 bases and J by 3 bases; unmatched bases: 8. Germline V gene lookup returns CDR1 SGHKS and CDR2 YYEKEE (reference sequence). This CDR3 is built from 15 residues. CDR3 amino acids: CASSGPGGHGNTIYF. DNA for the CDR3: TGTGCCAGCAGTGGCCCAGGGGGACATGGAAACACCATATATTTT.

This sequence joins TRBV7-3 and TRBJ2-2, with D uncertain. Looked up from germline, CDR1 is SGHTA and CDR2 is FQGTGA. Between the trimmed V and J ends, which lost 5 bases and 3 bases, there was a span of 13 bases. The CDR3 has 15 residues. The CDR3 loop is CASSASPGYTGELFF. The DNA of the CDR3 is TGTGCCAGCAGCGCCAGTCCGGGTTACACCGGGGAGCTGTTTTTT.

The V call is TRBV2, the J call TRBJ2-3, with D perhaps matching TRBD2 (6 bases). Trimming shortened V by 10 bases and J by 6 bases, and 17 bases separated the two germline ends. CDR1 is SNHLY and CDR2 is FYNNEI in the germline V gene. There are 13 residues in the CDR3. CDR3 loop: CATTGLRQDTQYF. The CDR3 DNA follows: TGTGCCACCACGGGACTGCGGCAGGATACGCAGTATTTT.

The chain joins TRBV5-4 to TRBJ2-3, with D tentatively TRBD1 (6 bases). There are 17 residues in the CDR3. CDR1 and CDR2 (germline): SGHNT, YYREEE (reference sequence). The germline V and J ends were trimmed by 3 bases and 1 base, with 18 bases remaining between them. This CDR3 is CASSSEVGAVGTDTQYF. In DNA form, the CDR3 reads TGTGCCAGCAGCTCGGAAGTGGGGGCAGTGGGCACAGATACGCAGTATTTT.